The clone carrying this T cell receptor (beta chain) was seen a few times. What it recognizes is unknown. Unique molecular identifiers were incorporated into the prepared TCRbeta library. TCRdb reprocessed the PCR reads via MiXCR and lists one record per CDR3 protein. Here the sample spans 45,000 or so distinct CDR3 sequences, around 53% being singletons. These data are taken from a study of T-cell reconstitution after alpha-beta-depleted transplantation in children. Whole-study findings and limits: For some patients, TCRbeta diversity was high at day 60 because of recipient T cells and thymic progenitors that survived. In patients about two months after transplant, alpha-beta T cells reportedly arose from several hundred expanded graft clones. At one year after transplant, newly produced T cells mostly accounted for T-cell counts and diversity.

The source is a boy under two years old with SCID, due to receive a stem cell transplant. Specimen: peripheral blood, collected before TCRalphabeta/CD19-depleted stem cell transplant.

CDR3 protein: CASSPPEGLTDTQYF. The CDR3 DNA sequence: TGTGCCAGCAGCCCTCCCGAGGGGCTTACAGATACGCAGTATTTT. The genes are TRBV3-1 and TRBJ2-3; either TRBD1 or TRBD2 may fit D (5 bases each). Trimming took 4 bases from V and 3 from J, leaving 14 bases between them. Germline V gives CDR1 LGHDT, CDR2 YNNKEL (reference sequence). The CDR3 length is 15 residues.